The T cell receptor (beta chain) described here comes from a study of early T cells in non-severe SARS-CoV-2 infection. TCRdb re-called the 5' RACE reads with MiXCR, one entry per CDR3 protein. The sample contains about 50,000 distinct CDR3 sequences, roughly a tenth of which appear only once. This CDR3 comprises 13 residues. Germline-derived CDR1 and CDR2 are SNHLY and FYNNEI. Trimming took 7 bases from V and 4 from J, leaving 11 bases between them. This clonotype was recorded at least ten times. The sequence was collected from an adult who was a healthcare worker with PCR-confirmed SARS-CoV-2 infection or an uninfected control (not recorded which). The chain is built from TRBV2 and TRBJ1-5; D call uncertain. The specimen was whole blood. CDR3 nucleotide sequence: TGTGCCAGCATGCAAAGGGAAAATCAGCCCCAGCATTTT. This gives the protein CASMQRENQPQHF.